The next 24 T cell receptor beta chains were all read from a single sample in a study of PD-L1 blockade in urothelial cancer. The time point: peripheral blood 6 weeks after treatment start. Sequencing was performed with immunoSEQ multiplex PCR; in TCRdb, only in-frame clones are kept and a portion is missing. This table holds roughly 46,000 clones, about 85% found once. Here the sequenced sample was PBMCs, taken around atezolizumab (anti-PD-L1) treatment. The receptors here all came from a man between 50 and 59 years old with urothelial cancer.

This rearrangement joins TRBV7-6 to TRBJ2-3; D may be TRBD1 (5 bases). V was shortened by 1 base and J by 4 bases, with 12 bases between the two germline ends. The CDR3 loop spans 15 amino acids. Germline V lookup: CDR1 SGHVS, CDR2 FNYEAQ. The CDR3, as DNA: TGTGCCAGCAGCTTAGGGCAGGGCGGCGCAGATACGCAGTATTTT. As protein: CASSLGQGGADTQYF.

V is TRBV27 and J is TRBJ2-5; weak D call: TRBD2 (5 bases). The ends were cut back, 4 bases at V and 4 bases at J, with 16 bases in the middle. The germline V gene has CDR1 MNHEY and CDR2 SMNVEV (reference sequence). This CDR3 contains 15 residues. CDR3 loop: CASSYVAGGGETQYF. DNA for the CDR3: TGTGCCAGCAGTTACGTGGCTGGAGGTGGAGAGACCCAGTACTTC.

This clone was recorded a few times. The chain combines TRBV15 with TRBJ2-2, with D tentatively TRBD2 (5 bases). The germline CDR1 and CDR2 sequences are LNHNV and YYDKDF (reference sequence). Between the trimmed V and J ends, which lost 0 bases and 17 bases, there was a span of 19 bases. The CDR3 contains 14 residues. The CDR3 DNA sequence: TGTGCCACCAGCAGAGATACAGCCGACCGGGGAGCTTTTTTT. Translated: CATSRDTADRGAFF.

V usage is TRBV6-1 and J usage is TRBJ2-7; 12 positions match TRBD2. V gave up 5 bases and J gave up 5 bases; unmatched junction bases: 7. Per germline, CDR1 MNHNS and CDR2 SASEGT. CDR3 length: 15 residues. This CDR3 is CASSTLAGGPHEQYF. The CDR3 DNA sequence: TGTGCCAGCAGTACCCTAGCGGGGGGGCCCCACGAGCAGTACTTC.

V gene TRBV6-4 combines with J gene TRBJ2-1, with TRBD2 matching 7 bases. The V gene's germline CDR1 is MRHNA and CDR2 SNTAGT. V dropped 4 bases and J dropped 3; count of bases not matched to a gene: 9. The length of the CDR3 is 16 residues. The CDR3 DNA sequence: TGTGCCAGCAGTGCCGCCCCGGGACTAAGCTACAATGAGCAGTTCTTC. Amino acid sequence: CASSAAPGLSYNEQFF.

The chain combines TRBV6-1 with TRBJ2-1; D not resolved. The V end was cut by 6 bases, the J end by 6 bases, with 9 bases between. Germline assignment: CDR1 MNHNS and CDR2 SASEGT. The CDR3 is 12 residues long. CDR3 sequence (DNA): TGTGCCAGCAGCGACAATCGCAATGAGCAGTTCTTC. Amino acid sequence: CASSDNRNEQFF.

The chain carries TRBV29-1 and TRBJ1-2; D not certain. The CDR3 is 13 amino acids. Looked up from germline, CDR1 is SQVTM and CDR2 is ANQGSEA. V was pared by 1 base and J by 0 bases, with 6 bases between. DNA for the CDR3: TGCAGCGTTGAAGGGCGGGCTAACTATGGCTACACCTTC. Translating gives CSVEGRANYGYTF.

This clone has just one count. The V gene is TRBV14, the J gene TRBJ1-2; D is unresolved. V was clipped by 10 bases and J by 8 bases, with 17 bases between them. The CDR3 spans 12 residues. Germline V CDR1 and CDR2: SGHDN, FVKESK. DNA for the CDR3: TGTGCCAACCTTCAGGTGCCGGGAGGCTACACCTTC. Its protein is CANLQVPGGYTF.

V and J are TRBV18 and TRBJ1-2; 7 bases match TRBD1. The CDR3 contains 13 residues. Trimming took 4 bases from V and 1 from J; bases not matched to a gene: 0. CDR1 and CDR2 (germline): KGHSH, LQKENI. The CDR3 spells CASSRDSNYGYTF. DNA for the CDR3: TGTGCCAGCTCACGGGACAGTAACTATGGCTACACCTTC. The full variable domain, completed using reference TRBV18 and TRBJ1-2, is NAGVMQNPRHLVRRRGQEARLRCSPMKGHSHVYWYRQLPEEGLKFMVYLQKENIIDESGMPKERFSAEFPKEGPSILRIQQVVRGDSAAYFCASSRDSNYGYTFGSGTRLTVV.

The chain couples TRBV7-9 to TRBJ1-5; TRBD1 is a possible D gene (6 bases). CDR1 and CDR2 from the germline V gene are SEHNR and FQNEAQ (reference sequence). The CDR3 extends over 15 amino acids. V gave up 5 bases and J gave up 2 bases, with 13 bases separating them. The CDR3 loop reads CASSVSSGGNQPQHF. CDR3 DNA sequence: TGTGCCAGCAGCGTCAGTTCAGGGGGCAATCAGCCCCAGCATTTT.

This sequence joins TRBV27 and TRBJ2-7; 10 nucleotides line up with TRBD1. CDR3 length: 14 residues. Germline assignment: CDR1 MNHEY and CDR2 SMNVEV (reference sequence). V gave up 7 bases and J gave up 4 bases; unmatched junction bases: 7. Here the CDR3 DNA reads TGTGCCAGCAAGGGACAGGGGACTCGGTACGAGCAGTACTTC. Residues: CASKGQGTRYEQYF.

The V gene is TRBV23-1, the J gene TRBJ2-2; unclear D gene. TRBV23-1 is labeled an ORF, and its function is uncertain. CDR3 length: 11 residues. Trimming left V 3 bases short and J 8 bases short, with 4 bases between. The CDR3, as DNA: TGCGCCAGCAGTCAGCGGGGGGAGCTGTTTTTT. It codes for CASSQRGELFF.

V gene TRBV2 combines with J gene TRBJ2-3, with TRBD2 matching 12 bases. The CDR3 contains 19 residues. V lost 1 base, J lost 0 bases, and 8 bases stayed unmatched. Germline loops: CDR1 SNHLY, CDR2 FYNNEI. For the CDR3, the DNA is TGTGCCAGCAGTGAAGAACTAGCGGGAGGACCTATGAGCACAGATACGCAGTATTTT. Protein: CASSEELAGGPMSTDTQYF.

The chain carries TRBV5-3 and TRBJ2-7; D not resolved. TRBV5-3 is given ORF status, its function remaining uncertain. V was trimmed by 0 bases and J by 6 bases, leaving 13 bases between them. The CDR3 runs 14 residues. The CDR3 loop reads CARSLGARPGEQYF. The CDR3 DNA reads TGTGCCAGAAGCTTGGGAGCCAGGCCAGGCGAGCAGTACTTC.

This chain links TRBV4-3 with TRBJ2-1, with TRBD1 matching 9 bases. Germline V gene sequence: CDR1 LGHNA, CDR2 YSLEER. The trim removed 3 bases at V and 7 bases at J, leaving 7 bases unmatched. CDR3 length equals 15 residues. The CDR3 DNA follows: TGCGCCAGCAGCCATAGGGACAGGGCCGTGAATGAGCAGTTCTTC. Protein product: CASSHRDRAVNEQFF.

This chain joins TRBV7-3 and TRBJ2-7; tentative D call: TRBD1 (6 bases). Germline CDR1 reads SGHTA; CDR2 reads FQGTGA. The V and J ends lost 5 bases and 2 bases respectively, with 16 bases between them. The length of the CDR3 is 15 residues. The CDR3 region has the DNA TGTGCCAGCAGCCTCTCTGGGGGCGAGACCTACGAGCAGTACTTC. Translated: CASSLSGGETYEQYF.

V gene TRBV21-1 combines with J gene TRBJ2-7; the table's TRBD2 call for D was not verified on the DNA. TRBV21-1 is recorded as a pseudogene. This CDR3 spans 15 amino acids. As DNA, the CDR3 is TGTGCCAGCAGCAAAGGGAGCCAGCGTGACTACGAGCAGTACTTC. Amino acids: CASSKGSQRDYEQYF.

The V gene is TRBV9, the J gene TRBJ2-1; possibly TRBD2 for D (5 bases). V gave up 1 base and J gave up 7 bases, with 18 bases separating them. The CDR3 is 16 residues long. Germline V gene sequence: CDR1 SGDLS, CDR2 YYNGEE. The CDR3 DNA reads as TGTGCCAGCAGCGTACGGGGAAACGCTGATCTAAATGAGCAGTTCTTC. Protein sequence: CASSVRGNADLNEQFF.

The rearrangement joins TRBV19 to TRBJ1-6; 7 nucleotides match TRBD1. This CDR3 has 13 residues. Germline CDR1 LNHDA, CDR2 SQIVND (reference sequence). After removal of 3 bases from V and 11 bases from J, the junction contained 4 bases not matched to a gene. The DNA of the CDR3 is TGTGCCAGTAGTATTAAACAGGGGACACCCCTCCACTTT. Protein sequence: CASSIKQGTPLHF.

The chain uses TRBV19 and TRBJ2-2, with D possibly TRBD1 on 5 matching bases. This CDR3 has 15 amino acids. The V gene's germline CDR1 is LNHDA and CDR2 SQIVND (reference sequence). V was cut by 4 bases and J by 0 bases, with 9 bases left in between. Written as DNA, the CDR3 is TGTGCCAGTAGTACATCCAGGGCGAACACCGGGGAGCTGTTTTTT. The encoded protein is CASSTSRANTGELFF.

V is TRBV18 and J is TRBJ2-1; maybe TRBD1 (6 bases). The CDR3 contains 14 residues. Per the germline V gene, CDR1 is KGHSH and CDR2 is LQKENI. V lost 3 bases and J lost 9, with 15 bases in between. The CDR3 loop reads CASSPPRGLGEQFF. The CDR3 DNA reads TGTGCCAGCTCACCCCCCAGGGGATTGGGTGAGCAGTTCTTC.

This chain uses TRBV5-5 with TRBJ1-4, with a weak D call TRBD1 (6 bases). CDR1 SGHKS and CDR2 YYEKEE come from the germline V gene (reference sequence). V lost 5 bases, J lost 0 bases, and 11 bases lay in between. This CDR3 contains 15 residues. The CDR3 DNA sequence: TGTGCCAGCAGACCGGACAGCGCAACTAATGAAAAACTGTTTTTT. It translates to CASRPDSATNEKLFF.

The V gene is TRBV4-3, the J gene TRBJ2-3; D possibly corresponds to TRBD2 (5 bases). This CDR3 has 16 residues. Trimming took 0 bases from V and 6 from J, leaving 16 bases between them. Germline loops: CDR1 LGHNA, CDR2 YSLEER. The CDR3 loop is CASSQDPTRGSDTQYF. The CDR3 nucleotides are TGCGCCAGCAGCCAAGATCCGACTCGAGGGTCCGATACGCAGTATTTT.

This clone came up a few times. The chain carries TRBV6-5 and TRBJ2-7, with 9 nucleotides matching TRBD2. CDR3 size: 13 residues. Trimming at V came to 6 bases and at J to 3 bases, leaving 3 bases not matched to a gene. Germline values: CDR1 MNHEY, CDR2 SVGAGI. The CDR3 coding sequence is TGTGCCAGCAGGCCTAGCGGGGACTACGAGCAGTACTTC. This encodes CASRPSGDYEQYF.